This T cell receptor (beta chain) derives from a study of blood T cell repertoires in COVID-19. Using immunoSEQ multiplex PCR, the repertoire was profiled, and TCRdb retains in-frame clones only, with some absent. Of about 87,000 clones in the sample, nearly 90% are singletons; the top ten hold about 5%. Germline-derived CDR1 and CDR2 are WNHNN and SYGVQD (reference sequence). The V and J ends lost 6 bases and 8 bases, in that order; junction bases with no gene match: 25. This CDR3 has 18 amino acids. The genes are TRBV10-1 and TRBJ2-7, with 7 bases fitting TRBD1. This TCR was recovered from a woman older than 75 with active COVID-19. Sequencing used peripheral blood. The DNA of the CDR3 is TGCGCCAGCAGGGGATCAGGGGGTCCCCCTCGACTGGTTGTACAGCAGTACTTC. This gives the protein CASRGSGGPPRLVVQQYF.